This T cell receptor beta chain emerged from a study of cytomegalovirus exposure and HLA in healthy donors. Notes on the study in general: Association of a missense DCLRE1C variant with TCR beta V- and J-gene trimming was reported in a later analysis.

With regard to this clone: Its antigen is as yet unknown.

CDR3 length: 14 residues. The germline gives CDR1 MNHNS, CDR2 SASEGT. The V and J ends lost 7 bases and 10 bases, in that order; junction bases with no gene match: 13. It was with 60 Vbeta and 13 Jbeta primers that the PCR ran. Produced via immunoSEQ multiplex PCR; TCRdb's table is partial and in-frame only. Of roughly 100,000 clones listed, nearly 65% are singletons. The source material was PBMCs. The sequence was collected from a human donor in good health. The rearrangement links TRBV6-1 to TRBJ1-5, with 7 bases aligning to TRBD1. CDR3 loop: CASNRDRIITPQHF. The CDR3 bases are TGTGCCAGCAACAGGGACAGAATAATCACCCCCCAGCATTTT.